Shown below are 22 T cell receptor beta chains from a single sample sequenced in a study of blood T cell repertoires in COVID-19 (dated by TCRdb to 2020 to 2021). Library preparation used the immunoSEQ multiplex PCR assay. The table was pulled from immuneACCESS by TCRdb, which kept in-frame rearrangements only. Such tables lose some clones; where checked, under half of the loss comes from unresolved V genes, and the rest has no known cause. This sample holds fewer than 200,000 clones; approximately 80% were observed only once. The ten largest clones add up to 6% to 8.5% of the sample. Sequenced sample: peripheral blood. The receptors stem from a human donor in a cohort sampled during active COVID-19.

The chain links TRBV6-2 or TRBV6-3 to TRBJ2-3, with TRBD2 as a possible D gene (5 bases). Germline-derived CDR1 and CDR2 are MNHEY and SVGEGT. The CDR3 is 15 amino acids. V was shortened by 6 bases and J by 4 bases, with 17 bases between the two germline ends. In DNA form, the CDR3 reads TGTGCCAGCAGCCTTCGGACTCCGCAACCAGATACGCAGTATTTT. Encoded protein: CASSLRTPQPDTQYF.

The chain is built from TRBV9 and TRBJ2-2; unclear D gene. CDR3 size: 14 residues. Trimming stripped 0 bases from V and 6 bases from J, with 9 bases between. Germline CDR1 reads SGDLS; CDR2 reads YYNGEE. CDR3 nucleotides: TGTGCCAGCAGCGTAGCCGACTTGGCCGGGGAGCTGTTTTTT. Residues: CASSVADLAGELFF.

The V call is TRBV19, the J call TRBJ1-5; 7 positions match TRBD1. The junction had 9 bases not matched to a gene; V was cut back by 6 bases and J by 1 base. CDR1 and CDR2 from the germline V gene are LNHDA and SQIVND (reference sequence). The CDR3 is 16 amino acids. CDR3 coding DNA: TGTGCCAGTAGGACACAGGGGAGTGGCAGCAATCAGCCCCAGCATTTT. Amino acids: CASRTQGSGSNQPQHF.

The chain has TRBV27 and TRBJ1-2; 8 bases agree with TRBD1. Trimming removed 4 bases from V and 6 bases from J; junction bases left unmatched: 7. This CDR3 has 14 residues. Germline-derived CDR1 and CDR2 are MNHEY and SMNVEV (reference sequence). This CDR3 reads CASSSLQGVHGYTF. DNA of the CDR3: TGTGCCAGCAGTTCTCTACAGGGGGTGCATGGCTACACCTTC.

The chain carries TRBV5-1 and TRBJ2-2; D call uncertain. V was shortened by 1 base and J by 4 bases, with 8 bases between the two germline ends. CDR1 and CDR2 (germline): SGHRS, YFSETQ. The CDR3 has 14 residues. CDR3 residues: CASSLSLRTGELFF. The CDR3 DNA follows: TGCGCCAGCAGCTTGAGTCTACGCACCGGGGAGCTGTTTTTT. Filled out from reference TRBV5-1 and TRBJ2-2, the complete variable domain reads KAGVTQTPRYLIKTRGQQVTLSCSPISGHRSVSWYQQTPGQGLQFLFEYFSETQRNKGNFPGRFSGRQFSNSRSEMNVSTLELGDSALYLCASSLSLRTGELFFGEGSRLTVL.

The chain combines TRBV6-5 with TRBJ1-4, with TRBD1 matching 7 bases. V was clipped by 6 bases and J by 8 bases; unmatched bases: 6. Germline CDR1 and CDR2: MNHEY and SVGAGI. This CDR3 is 13 amino acids long. The CDR3 nucleotides are TGTGCCAGCAGATCGACAGGGTGGGAAAAACTGTTTTTT. Its protein is CASRSTGWEKLFF.

This rearrangement joins TRBV5-4 to TRBJ2-3; tentative D call: TRBD2 (6 bases). The germline V and J ends were trimmed by 7 bases and 0 bases, with 9 bases remaining between them. CDR3 length: 13 residues. From germline, CDR1 is SGHNT and CDR2 YYREEE (reference sequence). For the CDR3, the DNA is TGTGCCAGCTGGGGGGACAGCACAGATACGCAGTATTTT. Translated: CASWGDSTDTQYF. Based on the CDR3 plus reference TRBV5-4 and TRBJ2-3, the full variable domain is ETGVTQSPTHLIKTRGQQVTLRCSSQSGHNTVSWYQQALGQGPQFIFQYYREEENGRGNFPPRFSGLQFPNYSSELNVNALELDDSALYLCASWGDSTDTQYFGPGTRLTVL.

This clone was observed a handful of times. The J gene is TRBJ2-7, the V gene TRBV3-1 (or the pseudogene TRBV3-2), with TRBD1 matching 7 bases. V dropped 0 bases and J dropped 1; count of bases not matched to a gene: 3. CDR1 LGHDT and CDR2 YNNKEL come from the germline V gene (reference sequence). The CDR3 is 15 amino acids. In DNA form, the CDR3 reads TGTGCCAGCAGCCAAGATATACAGGGGTCCTACGAGCAGTACTTC. The encoded protein is CASSQDIQGSYEQYF.

The chain links TRBV30 to TRBJ1-2; 12 nucleotides match TRBD1. Per the germline V gene, CDR1 is GTSNPN and CDR2 is SVGIG (reference sequence). J gave up 4 bases and V 1 base, and 31 bases lay outside the gene matches. CDR3 length: 24 amino acids. The DNA of the CDR3 is TGTGCCTGGAGTGAAATGGACGGCAAAGCTGTAACATTGTGGGGACAGGGGGCAGTCTATGGCTACACCTTC. It encodes CAWSEMDGKAVTLWGQGAVYGYTF.

The sample holds one count of this clone. The rearrangement uses TRBV5-6 and TRBJ2-7, with a weak D call TRBD1 (5 bases). Germline CDR1 is SGHDT and CDR2 is YYEEEE. Trimming removed 0 bases at V and 2 bases at J, with 15 bases between. The CDR3 runs 16 residues. CDR3 in amino acids: CASSLDWGRSTYEQYF. The DNA for the CDR3 is TGTGCCAGCAGCTTGGATTGGGGCAGGAGTACCTACGAGCAGTACTTC.

This clone turned up a few times. V and J are TRBV9 and TRBJ1-6; D gene ambiguous. Trimming shortened V by 3 bases and J by 7 bases, and 11 bases separated the two germline ends. Germline loops: CDR1 SGDLS, CDR2 YYNGEE. The CDR3 is made up of 14 amino acids. The CDR3 DNA reads as TGTGCCAGCAGCGACGGGTCCCCGAATTCACCCCTCCACTTT. Protein sequence: CASSDGSPNSPLHF.

This clone has only a few counts. The chain combines TRBV14 with TRBJ1-2, with unresolved D. The CDR3 length is 14 residues. Germline CDR1 SGHDN, CDR2 FVKESK. Between the trimmed V and J ends, which lost 1 base and 2 bases, there was a span of 8 bases. CDR3 region: CASSQGVRNYGYTF. For the CDR3, the DNA is TGTGCCAGCAGCCAAGGTGTCAGGAACTATGGCTACACCTTC.

The chain is built from TRBV7-9 and TRBJ2-5, with 9 bases matching TRBD2. CDR3 length: 15 residues. V lost 7 bases and J lost 5; bases outside the gene matches: 11. Germline loops: CDR1 SEHNR, CDR2 FQNEAQ (reference sequence). The CDR3 region is CASTEVGTSSETQYF. CDR3 nucleotides: TGTGCCAGCACCGAGGTCGGGACTAGCTCGGAGACCCAGTACTTC.

The chain couples TRBV13 to TRBJ2-7; TRBD1 matches 11 bases. This CDR3 is built from 14 residues. The V gene's germline CDR1 is PRHDT and CDR2 FYEKMQ (reference sequence). The junction had 1 base not matched to a gene; V was cut back by 4 bases and J by 2 bases. CDR3 sequence reads: CASSWGQGAYEQYF. DNA of the CDR3: TGTGCCAGCAGCTGGGGACAGGGGGCCTACGAGCAGTACTTC. Complete variable domain (other parts from reference TRBV13 and TRBJ2-7): AAGVIQSPRHLIKEKRETATLKCYPIPRHDTVYWYQQGPGQDPQFLISFYEKMQSDKGSIPDRFSAQQFSDYHSELNMSSLELGDSALYFCASSWGQGAYEQYFGPGTRLTVT.

The chain links TRBV7-9 to TRBJ1-4, with unresolved D. Trimming pared 2 bases from V and 1 base from J, leaving 8 bases between. This CDR3 region has 15 residues. CDR1 and CDR2 from the germline V gene are SEHNR and FQNEAQ (reference sequence). The CDR3, as DNA: TGTGCCAGCAGCTTAATGCAACTAACTAATGAAAAACTGTTTTTT. Its translation: CASSLMQLTNEKLFF.

This clone was seen once. V and J are TRBV2 and TRBJ2-7; D ambiguous. V was cut by 3 bases and J by 3 bases, with 6 bases left in between. Germline V lookup: CDR1 SNHLY, CDR2 FYNNEI. The CDR3 length is 12 residues. The CDR3 region is CASSESGYEQYF. The CDR3 bases are TGTGCCAGCAGTGAGTCAGGCTACGAGCAGTACTTC.

The chain couples TRBV7-6 to TRBJ1-1; D perhaps matches TRBD1 (6 bases). Germline V CDR1 and CDR2: SGHVS, FNYEAQ. Deletions cut 5 bases from V and 7 bases from J, with 14 bases between. The CDR3 has 13 amino acids. CDR3 in DNA: TGTGCCAGCAGCCCCAGGACAGCATTTGAAGCTTTCTTT. Protein: CASSPRTAFEAFF.

The chain uses TRBV25-1 and TRBJ2-3; 9 bases are a match to TRBD2. The germline CDR1 and CDR2 sequences are MGHDK and SYGVNS. With 2 bases clipped from V and 2 bases from J, the junction kept 2 bases outside the gene matches. This CDR3 is built from 15 residues. Written as DNA, the CDR3 is TGTGCCAGCAGTGAACTAGCGGGGTACACAGATACGCAGTATTTT. Translating gives CASSELAGYTDTQYF.

V usage is TRBV7-6 and J usage is TRBJ2-3, with 7 bases identical to TRBD1. Germline loops: CDR1 SGHVS, CDR2 FNYEAQ. V shed 0 bases and J 3 bases; nucleotides not matched to a gene: 9. This CDR3 comprises 17 residues. The CDR3 loop reads CASSLATQGVRTDTQYF. CDR3 coding DNA: TGTGCCAGCAGCTTAGCCACTCAGGGGGTTCGGACAGATACGCAGTATTTT.

The chain recombines TRBV11-2 with TRBJ1-5; 8 positions match TRBD1. Germline V lookup: CDR1 SGHAT, CDR2 FQNNGV. There are 12 residues in the CDR3. Trimming at V came to 5 bases and at J to 10 bases, leaving 4 bases not matched to a gene. In DNA form, the CDR3 reads TGTGCCAGCAGCCAAGGACAGGGCCCCCAGCATTTT. It codes for CASSQGQGPQHF.

The rearrangement joins TRBV13 to TRBJ2-7, with TRBD2 matching 8 bases. In germline, CDR1 is PRHDT, CDR2 FYEKMQ (reference sequence). Losses at the gene ends were 5 bases for V and 5 bases for J; bases not matched to a gene: 11. CDR3 length: 15 amino acids. CDR3 coding DNA: TGTGCCAGCAGCCCTACTGAGCGGGGGTACCACGAGCAGTACTTC. Protein: CASSPTERGYHEQYF. Complete variable domain (other parts from reference TRBV13 and TRBJ2-7): AAGVIQSPRHLIKEKRETATLKCYPIPRHDTVYWYQQGPGQDPQFLISFYEKMQSDKGSIPDRFSAQQFSDYHSELNMSSLELGDSALYFCASSPTERGYHEQYFGPGTRLTVT.

The chain links TRBV4-2 to TRBJ1-2, with 7 nucleotides matching TRBD1. The trim removed 1 base at V and 1 base at J, leaving 12 bases unmatched. The CDR3 runs to 18 residues. Germline V gene lookup returns CDR1 LGHNA and CDR2 YNFKEQ. The DNA of the CDR3 is TGTGCCAGCAGCCAAGCCCCGGCAGGGGGGAGGAGTAACTATGGCTACACCTTC. This encodes CASSQAPAGGRSNYGYTF.